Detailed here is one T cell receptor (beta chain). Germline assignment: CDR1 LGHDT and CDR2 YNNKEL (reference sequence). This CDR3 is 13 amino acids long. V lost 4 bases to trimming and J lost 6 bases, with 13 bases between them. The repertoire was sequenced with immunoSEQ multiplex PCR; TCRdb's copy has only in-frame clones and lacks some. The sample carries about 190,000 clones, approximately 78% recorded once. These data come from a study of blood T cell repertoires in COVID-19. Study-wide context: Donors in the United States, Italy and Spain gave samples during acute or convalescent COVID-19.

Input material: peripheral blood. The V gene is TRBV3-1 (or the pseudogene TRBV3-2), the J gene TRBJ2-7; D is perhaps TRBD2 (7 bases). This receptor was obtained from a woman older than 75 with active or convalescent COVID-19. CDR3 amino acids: CASSRGGASEQYF. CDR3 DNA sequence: TGTGCCAGCAGCCGAGGGGGGGCTTCCGAGCAGTACTTC.